The 14 T cell receptor beta chains listed next were all sequenced from one sample in a study of blood T cell repertoires in COVID-19. Assay used: immunoSEQ multiplex PCR; TCRdb lists only in-frame clones, some missing. Found here are some 150,000 clones, roughly four fifths of them singletons; the top ten hold 8.8%. The sequencing input was peripheral blood. The receptors stem from a woman older than 75 in a cohort sampled during active or convalescent COVID-19.

This chain joins TRBV28 and TRBJ1-5, with D possibly being TRBD1 (6 bases). V was clipped by 2 bases and J by 0 bases, with 14 bases between them. The germline V gene encodes CDR1 MDHEN and CDR2 SYDVKM. The CDR3 totals 17 residues. CDR3 in DNA: TGTGCCAGCAGTTTACTGGGGGCTGTCTCTAGCAATCAGCCCCAGCATTTT. Translating it yields CASSLLGAVSSNQPQHF.

This clone is a singleton in its sample. The chain joins TRBV30 to TRBJ1-6; D gene ambiguous. The CDR3 runs 14 residues. The V end was cut by 0 bases, the J end by 7 bases, with 10 bases between. Germline V CDR1 and CDR2: GTSNPN, SVGIG (reference sequence). CDR3 DNA sequence: TGTGCCTGGAGTGTGGACTTCGTGAATTCACCCCTCCACTTT. Translating it yields CAWSVDFVNSPLHF.

The CDR3 reads CASRPHGGGSYTEAFF. CDR3 DNA sequence: TGTGCCAGCAGGCCCCACGGGGGGGGGTCTTACACTGAAGCTTTCTTT. The rearrangement joins TRBV7-2 to TRBJ1-1; TRBD1 might be the D (5 bases). Trimming took off 6 bases at V and 3 bases at J, with 20 bases between the two ends. Germline loops: CDR1 SGHTA, CDR2 FQGNSA. This CDR3 comprises 16 residues. The variable domain in full, completed from reference TRBV7-2 and TRBJ1-1, reads GAGVSQSPSNKVTEKGKDVELRCDPISGHTALYWYRQSLGQGLEFLIYFQGNSAPDKSGLPSDRFSAERTGGSVSTLTIQRTQQEDSAVYLCASRPHGGGSYTEAFFGQGTRLTVV.

The CDR3 coding sequence is TGTGCCAGCAGTTACTCTCAAGCGGATACGCAGTATTTT. This sequence encodes CASSYSQADTQYF. This sequence joins TRBV6-5 and TRBJ2-3; D is undetermined. Between the trimmed V and J ends, which lost 0 bases and 6 bases, there was a span of 7 bases. This CDR3 spans 13 amino acids. CDR1 and CDR2 from the germline V gene are MNHEY and SVGAGI.

This clone is medium-sized. In nucleotides, the CDR3 is TGTGCCAGCAGCTTAGGGAGGTTAGGAGGGGCGACTGAAGCTTTCTTT. Protein product: CASSLGRLGGATEAFF. The chain has TRBV7-2 and TRBJ1-1, with D tentatively TRBD1 (5 bases). Trimming took 1 base from V and 5 from J, leaving 17 bases between them. This CDR3 has 16 residues. Germline lookup yields CDR1 SGHTA and CDR2 FQGNSA.

The chain links TRBV27 to TRBJ2-7, with a weak D call TRBD2 (6 bases). Looked up from germline, CDR1 is MNHEY and CDR2 is SMNVEV (reference sequence). V lost 6 bases to trimming and J lost 1 base, with 16 bases between them. This CDR3 has 15 residues. This chain's CDR3 is CASSRPGLSSYEQYF. The DNA for the CDR3 is TGTGCCAGCAGCCGTCCGGGACTGTCGTCCTACGAGCAGTACTTC.

V gene TRBV7-8 combines with J gene TRBJ1-4, with TRBD1 as a possible D gene (6 bases). The CDR3 consists of 16 residues. Germline V gives CDR1 SGHVS, CDR2 FQNEAQ. With 2 bases removed from V and 5 bases from J, the gap between germline ends came to 15 bases. The CDR3 DNA sequence: TGTGCCAGCAGCTTAAGTTGGGGACACCGGAATGAAAAACTGTTTTTT. It is translated as CASSLSWGHRNEKLFF.

V gene TRBV6-5 combines with J gene TRBJ1-1; TRBD1 agrees at 8 bases. The CDR3 totals 12 residues. CDR1 and CDR2 from the germline V gene are MNHEY and SVGAGI. V gave up 6 bases and J gave up 7 bases; unmatched junction bases: 4. In nucleotides, the CDR3 is TGTGCCAGCAGCAGAGGACAGGGTGAAGCTTTCTTT. As protein: CASSRGQGEAFF.

V gene TRBV30 combines with J gene TRBJ2-1; 13 bases line up with TRBD2. This CDR3 spans 17 amino acids. V was pared by 0 bases and J by 7 bases, with 9 bases of the junction left unmatched. Germline values: CDR1 GTSNPN, CDR2 SVGIG (reference sequence). Here the CDR3 reads CAWSVLRTSGGTNEQFF. The CDR3 nucleotides are TGTGCCTGGAGTGTACTCAGGACTAGCGGGGGAACGAATGAGCAGTTCTTC. Full variable domain (outside the CDR3, taken from reference TRBV30 and TRBJ2-1): SQTIHQWPATLVQPVGSPLSLECTVEGTSNPNLYWYRQAAGRGLQLLFYSVGIGQISSEVPQNLSASRPQDRQFILSSKKLLLSDSGFYLCAWSVLRTSGGTNEQFFGPGTRLTVL.

The rearrangement joins TRBV4-1 to TRBJ2-6; tentatively, D is TRBD2 (6 bases). Trimming took off 3 bases at V and 1 base at J, with 16 bases between the two ends. Germline V gene sequence: CDR1 MGHRA, CDR2 YSYEKL. The CDR3 loop spans 18 amino acids. The CDR3 region has the DNA TGCGCCAGCAGCCAGGCGGAGAGGGAGGTATCTGGGGCCAACGTCCTGACTTTC. Translation: CASSQAEREVSGANVLTF.

This clone appeared a single time. The chain has TRBV15 and TRBJ2-7; tentative D call: TRBD2 (6 bases). Germline loops: CDR1 LNHNV, CDR2 YYDKDF (reference sequence). Trimming removed 0 bases from V and 6 bases from J, with 18 bases in between. The CDR3 is 16 residues long. The CDR3 region is CATSRDFVLGGAEQYV. The DNA for the CDR3 is TGTGCCACCAGCAGAGATTTTGTTTTAGGAGGGGCCGAGCAGTACGTC.

This clone has a single count. The rearrangement uses TRBV2 and TRBJ1-5; perhaps TRBD1 as D (6 bases). There are 17 residues in the CDR3. The germline CDR1 and CDR2 sequences are SNHLY and FYNNEI. Trimming removed 3 bases from V and 4 bases from J, with 19 bases in between. This CDR3 reads CASSDEGGVIQNQPQHF. The CDR3 coding sequence is TGTGCCAGCAGTGACGAGGGGGGGGTTATCCAAAATCAGCCCCAGCATTTT.

The chain is built from TRBV6-1 and TRBJ2-1, with TRBD2 matching 12 bases. Germline V gene data show CDR1 as MNHNS and CDR2 as SASEGT. The ends lost 3 bases at V and 4 bases at J; junction bases unmatched: 4. The CDR3 spans 16 residues. Here the CDR3 DNA reads TGTGCCAGCAGTGAGACTAGCGGGGGCGATTACAATGAGCAGTTCTTC. Protein sequence: CASSETSGGDYNEQFF.

This clone was detected once. The chain carries TRBV3-1 (or the pseudogene TRBV3-2) and TRBJ2-3; 10 bases are shared with TRBD2. The CDR3 runs 21 residues. V shed 2 bases and J 0 bases; nucleotides not matched to a gene: 17. Germline CDR1 and CDR2: LGHDT and YNNKEL (reference sequence). In DNA, the CDR3 is TGTGCCAGCAGCCAAATTGCGGGAGGGCTAGCGGGGGTGACTAGCACAGATACGCAGTATTTT. Translation: CASSQIAGGLAGVTSTDTQYF.